The rows below give T cell receptor beta chains drawn from one sample of a study of blood T cell repertoires in COVID-19. TCRdb's copy holds only in-frame clones and misses some; the assay was immunoSEQ multiplex PCR. Here the sample spans 95,000 to 150,000 clones, approximately 90% being singletons. Specimen: peripheral blood. The receptors were gathered from a man aged 45-65 years with acute or convalescent COVID-19. Both conserved end residues are part of each CDR3. The order of the fields is CDR3 length, J gene, V gene, clone size, D gene, CDR3 protein, CDR3 DNA. A D gene is named only where the DNA matches it firmly. Clone size appears in some rows only: once, few, many, or a class for an expanded clone.

cdr3_length: 16
j_call: TRBJ2-3
v_call: TRBV19
clone_size: .
d_call: TRBD2
cdr3_aa: CASSMPLAGSTDTQYF
cdr3_nt: TGTGCCAGTAGTATGCCCTTAGCGGGGAGCACAGATACGCAGTATTTT

cdr3_length: 17
j_call: TRBJ2-1
v_call: TRBV24-1
clone_size: once
d_call: TRBD2
cdr3_aa: CATSDLPSGPMGHEQFF
cdr3_nt: TGTGCCACCAGTGATTTGCCTAGCGGGCCCATGGGGCATGAGCAGTTCTTC

cdr3_length: 15
j_call: TRBJ2-7
v_call: TRBV21-1
clone_size: .
d_call: .
cdr3_aa: CASSKVLAGDYEQYF
cdr3_nt: TGTGCCAGCAGCAAAGTCCTAGCGGGAGACTACGAGCAGTACTTC

cdr3_length: 15
j_call: TRBJ2-4
v_call: TRBV5-6
clone_size: .
d_call: .
cdr3_aa: CASSLVGQGPNIQYF
cdr3_nt: TGTGCCAGCAGCTTGGTCGGCCAGGGGCCAAACATTCAGTACTTC

cdr3_length: 12
j_call: TRBJ1-6
v_call: TRBV3-1/TRBV3-2
clone_size: once
d_call: .
cdr3_aa: CASSQTPSPLHF
cdr3_nt: TGTGCCAGCAGCCAAACCCCTAGTCCCCTCCACTTT

cdr3_length: 12
j_call: TRBJ2-7
v_call: TRBV10-3
clone_size: .
d_call: .
cdr3_aa: CAISDIAYEQYF
cdr3_nt: TGTGCCATCAGTGATATAGCCTACGAGCAGTACTTC

cdr3_length: 14
j_call: TRBJ2-5
v_call: TRBV5-1
clone_size: once
d_call: .
cdr3_aa: CASSPQSTQETQYF
cdr3_nt: TGCGCCAGCAGCCCACAGAGTACACAAGAGACCCAGTACTTC

cdr3_length: 18
j_call: TRBJ2-7
v_call: TRBV21-1
clone_size: .
d_call: .
cdr3_aa: CASSKISPPGLITYEQYF
cdr3_nt: TGTGCCAGCAGCAAAATCTCCCCGCCGGGACTCATTACCTACGAGCAGTACTTC

cdr3_length: 16
j_call: TRBJ1-1
v_call: TRBV10-3
clone_size: .
d_call: TRBD1
cdr3_aa: CAISERGGTGGSWAFF
cdr3_nt: TGTGCCATCAGTGAGAGAGGGGGAACAGGGGGTTCCTGGGCTTTCTTT

cdr3_length: 13
j_call: TRBJ2-7
v_call: TRBV12-3/TRBV12-4
clone_size: .
d_call: TRBD2
cdr3_aa: CASRPTSGLAQYF
cdr3_nt: TGTGCCAGCAGACCTACTAGCGGATTGGCCCAGTACTTC

cdr3_length: 13
j_call: TRBJ1-1
v_call: TRBV6-5
clone_size: .
d_call: .
cdr3_aa: CASSYGGWTEAFF
cdr3_nt: TGTGCCAGCAGTTACGGGGGGTGGACTGAAGCTTTCTTT

cdr3_length: 12
j_call: TRBJ2-2
v_call: TRBV10-3
clone_size: .
d_call: .
cdr3_aa: CAITPRGGELFF
cdr3_nt: TGTGCCATCACCCCCAGGGGCGGGGAGCTGTTTTTT

cdr3_length: 15
j_call: TRBJ2-2
v_call: TRBV24-1
clone_size: .
d_call: TRBD2
cdr3_aa: CATSGPGGTSGELFF
cdr3_nt: TGTGCCACCAGTGGACCGGGGGGTACCTCCGGGGAGCTGTTTTTT

cdr3_length: 15
j_call: TRBJ2-5
v_call: TRBV11-3
clone_size: .
d_call: TRBD2
cdr3_aa: CASSNSGLAGETQYF
cdr3_nt: TGTGCCAGCAGCAATTCGGGACTAGCGGGAGAGACCCAGTACTTC

cdr3_length: 15
j_call: TRBJ1-1
v_call: TRBV9
clone_size: .
d_call: .
cdr3_aa: CASSVAQGLYTEAFF
cdr3_nt: TGTGCCAGCAGCGTAGCTCAGGGGCTGTACACTGAAGCTTTCTTT

cdr3_length: 14
j_call: TRBJ2-2
v_call: TRBV30
clone_size: once
d_call: TRBD1
cdr3_aa: CAWSPGQYTGELFF
cdr3_nt: TGTGCCTGGAGCCCGGGACAGTACACCGGGGAGCTGTTTTTT

cdr3_length: 14
j_call: TRBJ2-1
v_call: TRBV24-1
clone_size: .
d_call: TRBD1
cdr3_aa: CATSDPTGVNEQFF
cdr3_nt: TGTGCCACCAGTGACCCGACAGGGGTCAATGAGCAGTTCTTC

cdr3_length: 14
j_call: TRBJ1-1
v_call: TRBV19
clone_size: few
d_call: .
cdr3_aa: CASSPHQGSTEAFF
cdr3_nt: TGTGCCAGTAGTCCCCACCAGGGTTCCACTGAAGCTTTCTTT